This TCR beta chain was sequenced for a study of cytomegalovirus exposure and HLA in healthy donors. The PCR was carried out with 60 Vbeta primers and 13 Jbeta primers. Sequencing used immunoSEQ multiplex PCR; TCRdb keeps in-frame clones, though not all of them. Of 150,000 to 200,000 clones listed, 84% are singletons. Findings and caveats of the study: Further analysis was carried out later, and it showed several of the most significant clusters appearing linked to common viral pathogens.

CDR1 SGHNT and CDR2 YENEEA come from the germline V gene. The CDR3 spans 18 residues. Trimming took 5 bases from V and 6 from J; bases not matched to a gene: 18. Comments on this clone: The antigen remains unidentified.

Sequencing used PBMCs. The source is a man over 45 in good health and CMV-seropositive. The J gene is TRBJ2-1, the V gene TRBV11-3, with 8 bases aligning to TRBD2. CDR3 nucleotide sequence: TGTGCCAGCAGCGCAAACTCCCCGGGACTAGGTCTCGCCAATGAGCAGTTCTTC. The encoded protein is CASSANSPGLGLANEQFF.